This entry describes one TCR beta chain. What it binds is unknown. This sample was included in a study of identical twins. General study points: While abundant cord blood beta clonotypes carried fewer insertions, memory repertoires showed no such pattern.

Germline V gene lookup returns CDR1 SGHNT and CDR2 YENEEA. This CDR3 comprises 14 residues. Trimming pared 8 bases from V and 5 bases from J, leaving 15 bases between. TCRdb redid the calling of the 5' RACE reads with MiXCR, one entry per CDR3 protein. The repertoire consists of fewer than 900,000 distinct CDR3 sequences, with roughly 20% occurring once and the leading ten covering around 4.5%. These data were also filed under a second study, of T cells expressing NK-cell markers. That publication notes: More than five donors showed dominant NKG2C+ clonotypes comprising roughly 1.0-7.5% of their CD8+ T cells.

Sequencing was performed on PBMCs. The source of this sequence is a woman younger than 35 in good health. This chain links TRBV11-3 with TRBJ2-2; D may match TRBD1 or TRBD2 (7 bases each). CDR3 bases: TGTGCCAGCGGAGACAGGGAGGGTACCGGGGAGCTGTTTTTT. Translation gives CASGDREGTGELFF.